Below, 13 T cell receptor beta chains from the same sample are listed, as sequenced in a study of blood T cell repertoires in COVID-19. Data came from immunoSEQ multiplex PCR; TCRdb stores just in-frame clones and leaves some out. The table records about 300,000 clones, 70% to 90% of them present only once. The sample taken for sequencing was PBMCs or T cells enriched from blood (not recorded which). Source of these receptors: a woman under 40 who had recovered from COVID-19.

The CDR3 protein is CASSQDYRTGKGYTF. The CDR3 coding sequence is TGTGCCAGCAGCCAAGACTACAGGACAGGGAAAGGCTACACCTTC. This chain connects TRBV3-1 (or the pseudogene TRBV3-2) to TRBJ1-2, with 8 bases lining up with TRBD1. This CDR3 spans 15 amino acids. With V trimmed by 0 bases and J by 8 bases, 8 bases remained unmatched. Germline loops: CDR1 LGHDT, CDR2 YNNKEL (reference sequence).

The V and J genes are TRBV13 and TRBJ2-1; possible D gene TRBD1, 6 bases. The CDR3 length is 16 residues. Germline CDR1 and CDR2: PRHDT and FYEKMQ (reference sequence). Trimming removed 3 bases at V and 5 bases at J, with 17 bases between. In DNA form, the CDR3 reads TGTGCCAGCAGCTTTGAACAGGGCCGGGCGGACAATGAGCAGTTCTTC. Translating gives CASSFEQGRADNEQFF.

The chain recombines TRBV4-3 with TRBJ2-3; D ambiguous. The V end lost 4 bases, the J end lost 2 bases, and 10 bases lay between the germline ends. The CDR3 contains 14 residues. Per the germline V gene, CDR1 is LGHNA and CDR2 is YSLEER. CDR3 residues: CASSPGFFTDTQYF. The CDR3 DNA sequence: TGCGCCAGCAGCCCAGGATTCTTCACAGATACGCAGTATTTT.

The chain recombines TRBV30 with TRBJ1-3; no clear D gene. This CDR3 is 14 amino acids long. Germline V gene data show CDR1 as GTSNPN and CDR2 as SVGIG (reference sequence). Trimming took 7 bases from V and 2 from J, leaving 15 bases between them. The CDR3 nucleotides read TGTGCCTCCAGCCGCGCGGTCCCTGGAAACACCATATATTTT. Residues: CASSRAVPGNTIYF.

This clone was seen a single time. J is TRBJ2-1 and V is TRBV27; TRBD2 matches at 7 bases. The V gene's germline CDR1 is MNHEY and CDR2 SMNVEV (reference sequence). The CDR3 sequence is 14 residues long. With 5 bases clipped from V and 6 bases from J, the junction kept 7 bases outside the gene matches. DNA of the CDR3: TGTGCCAGCAGTCAACGGGGGGTTGTCAATGAGCAGTTCTTC. The encoded protein is CASSQRGVVNEQFF.

This sequence joins TRBV7-8 and TRBJ2-5, with D possibly being TRBD2 (6 bases). The CDR3 is 14 residues long. Trimming took off 8 bases at V and 3 bases at J, with 16 bases between the two ends. CDR1 and CDR2 from the germline V gene are SGHVS and FQNEAQ. The CDR3 region has the DNA TGTGCCAGCTTCATACGGGGCGGGGAAGAGACCCAGTACTTC. Protein product: CASFIRGGEETQYF.

The rearrangement links TRBV9 to TRBJ2-7; 12 bases agree with TRBD1. J gave up 7 bases and V 4 bases, and 15 bases lay outside the gene matches. Germline values: CDR1 SGDLS, CDR2 YYNGEE. The CDR3 is made up of 17 amino acids. The CDR3 coding sequence is TGTGCCAGCAGCTCTCGGGACAGGGGGCAGTTGGTGGGAGAGCAGTACTTC. Translating gives CASSSRDRGQLVGEQYF.

The chain recombines TRBV19 with TRBJ1-6; no reliable D call. Germline CDR1 LNHDA, CDR2 SQIVND (reference sequence). Trimming took 3 bases from V and 10 from J, leaving 7 bases between them. The CDR3 consists of 12 residues. This chain's CDR3 is CASSIFRSPLHF. The CDR3 DNA reads as TGTGCCAGTAGTATCTTCAGATCACCCCTCCACTTT.

The CDR3 region has the DNA TGCAGCGTTGAGATGGTGGGGCCGAAGAACACTGAAGCTTTCTTT. It is translated as CSVEMVGPKNTEAFF. The chain joins TRBV29-1 to TRBJ1-1; weak D call: TRBD1 (5 bases). Germline V gene data show CDR1 as SQVTM and CDR2 as ANQGSEA. The CDR3 totals 15 residues. Trimming stripped 3 bases from V and 1 base from J, with 15 bases between. The whole variable domain, remainder taken from reference TRBV29-1 and TRBJ1-1, is SAVISQKPSRDICQRGTSLTIQCQVDSQVTMMFWYRQQPGQSLTLIATANQGSEATYESGFVIDKFPISRPNLTFSTLTVSNMSPEDSSIYLCSVEMVGPKNTEAFFGQGTRLTVV.

V is TRBV3-1 (or the pseudogene TRBV3-2) and J is TRBJ2-3, with D possibly matching TRBD2 (7 bases). This CDR3 has 15 residues. The germline V gene encodes CDR1 LGHDT and CDR2 YNNKEL (reference sequence). Trimming shortened V by 2 bases and J by 6 bases, and 15 bases separated the two germline ends. CDR3 DNA sequence: TGTGCCAGCAGCCAAAGAGGGGGGGGGATGGATACGCAGTATTTT. Its protein is CASSQRGGGMDTQYF.

The chain is built from TRBV9 and TRBJ2-1; maybe TRBD2 (6 bases). V lost 4 bases and J 10 bases, leaving 18 bases between the germline ends. Germline CDR1 SGDLS, CDR2 YYNGEE. The CDR3 is 14 amino acids. The DNA for the CDR3 is TGTGCCAGCAGCCTAGGGACTCTGGGTCGCGAGCAGTTCTTC. This sequence encodes CASSLGTLGREQFF.

V gene TRBV7-3 combines with J gene TRBJ2-5; the D gene is possibly TRBD2 (5 bases). This CDR3 has 14 amino acids. Between the trimmed V and J ends, which lost 0 bases and 5 bases, there was a span of 10 bases. Germline values: CDR1 SGHTA, CDR2 FQGTGA. This chain's CDR3 is CASSLTGNKETQYF. In DNA form, the CDR3 reads TGTGCCAGCAGCTTAACCGGGAACAAGGAGACCCAGTACTTC.

The chain is built from TRBV5-1 and TRBJ2-1, with 7 bases fitting TRBD1. This CDR3 comprises 15 residues. Looked up from germline, CDR1 is SGHRS and CDR2 is YFSETQ. V dropped 0 bases and J dropped 6; count of bases not matched to a gene: 6. CDR3 loop: CASSLAQGVSNEQFF. CDR3 sequence (DNA): TGCGCCAGCAGCTTGGCGCAGGGGGTGAGCAATGAGCAGTTCTTC.